This TCR beta chain was observed in a study of T-cell reconstitution after alpha-beta-depleted transplantation in children. This clonotype was recorded at least ten times. Unique molecular identifiers were used in preparing the TCRbeta library. One entry per CDR3 protein, called by TCRdb with MiXCR from the PCR reads. The sample lists around 600,000 distinct CDR3 sequences, roughly a tenth occurring once. The sample here was PBMCs from the stem cell graft donor, taken from the stem cell graft. The sequence came from a human donor who donated a stem cell graft to a child with acute myeloid leukemia.

The DNA for the CDR3 is TGCAGTGCTGAACCCCAAGCGGCCAGGGTCACAGATACGCAGTATTTT. Translation gives CSAEPQAARVTDTQYF. This chain joins TRBV20-1 and TRBJ2-3, with D possibly being TRBD1 or TRBD2 (5 bases each). Deletions cut 5 bases from V and 2 bases from J, with 20 bases between. CDR1 and CDR2 from the germline V gene are DFQATT and SNEGSKA (reference sequence). The CDR3 is 16 residues long.